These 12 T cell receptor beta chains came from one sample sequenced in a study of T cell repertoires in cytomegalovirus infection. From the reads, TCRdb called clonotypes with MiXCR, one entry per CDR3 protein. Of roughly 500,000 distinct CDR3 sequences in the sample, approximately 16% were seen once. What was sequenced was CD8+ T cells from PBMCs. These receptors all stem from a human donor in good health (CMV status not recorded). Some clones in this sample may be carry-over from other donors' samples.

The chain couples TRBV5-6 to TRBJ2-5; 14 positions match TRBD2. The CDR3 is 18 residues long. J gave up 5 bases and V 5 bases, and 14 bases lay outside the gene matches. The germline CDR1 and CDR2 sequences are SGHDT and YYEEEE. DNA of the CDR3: TGTGCCAGCAGTCCCATGGGGACTAGCGGGAGAGAGGGGGAGACCCAGTACTTC. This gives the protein CASSPMGTSGREGETQYF.

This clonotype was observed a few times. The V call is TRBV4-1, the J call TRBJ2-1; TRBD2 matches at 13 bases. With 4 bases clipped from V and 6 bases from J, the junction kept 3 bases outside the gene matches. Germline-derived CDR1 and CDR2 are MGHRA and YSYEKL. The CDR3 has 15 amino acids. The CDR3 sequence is CASSLGLAGPNEQFF. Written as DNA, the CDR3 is TGCGCCAGCAGCCTGGGACTAGCGGGACCCAATGAGCAGTTCTTC.

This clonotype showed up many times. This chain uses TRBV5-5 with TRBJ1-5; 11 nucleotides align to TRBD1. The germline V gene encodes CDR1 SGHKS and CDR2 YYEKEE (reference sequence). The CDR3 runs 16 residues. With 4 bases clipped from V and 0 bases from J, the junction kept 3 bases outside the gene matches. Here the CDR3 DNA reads TGTGCCAGCAGCGCGGGACAGGGGGTTAGCAATCAGCCCCAGCATTTT. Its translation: CASSAGQGVSNQPQHF.

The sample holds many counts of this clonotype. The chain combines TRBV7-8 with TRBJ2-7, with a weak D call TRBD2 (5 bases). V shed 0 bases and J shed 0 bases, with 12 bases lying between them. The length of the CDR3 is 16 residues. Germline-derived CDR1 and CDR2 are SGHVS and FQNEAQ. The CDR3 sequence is CASSLASGGYSYEQYF. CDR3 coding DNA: TGTGCCAGCAGCTTAGCGTCGGGCGGGTACTCCTACGAGCAGTACTTC. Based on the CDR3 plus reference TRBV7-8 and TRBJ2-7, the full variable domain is GAGVSQSPRYKVAKRGQDVALRCDPISGHVSLFWYQQALGQGPEFLTYFQNEAQLDKSGLPSDRFFAERPEGSVSTLKIQRTQQEDSAVYLCASSLASGGYSYEQYFGPGTRLTVT.

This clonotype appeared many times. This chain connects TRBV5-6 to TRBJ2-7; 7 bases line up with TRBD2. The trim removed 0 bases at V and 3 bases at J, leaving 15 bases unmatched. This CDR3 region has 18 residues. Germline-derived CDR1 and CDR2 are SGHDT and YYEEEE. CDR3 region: CASSLALEGAGRFYEQYF. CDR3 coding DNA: TGTGCCAGCAGCTTGGCCTTAGAGGGAGCGGGGAGATTCTACGAGCAGTACTTC.

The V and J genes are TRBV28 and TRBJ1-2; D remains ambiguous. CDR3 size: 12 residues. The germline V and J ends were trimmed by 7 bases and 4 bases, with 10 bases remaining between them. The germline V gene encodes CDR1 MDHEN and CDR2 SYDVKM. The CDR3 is CASTKGGYGYTF. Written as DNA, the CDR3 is TGTGCCAGCACAAAGGGAGGCTATGGCTACACCTTC.

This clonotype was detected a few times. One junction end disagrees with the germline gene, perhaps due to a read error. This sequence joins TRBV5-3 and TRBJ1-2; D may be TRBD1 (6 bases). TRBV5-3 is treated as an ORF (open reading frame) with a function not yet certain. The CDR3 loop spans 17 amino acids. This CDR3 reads CASSSGTPGGDNYGYTF. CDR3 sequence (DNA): TGTGCCAGCAGCTCCGGGACCCCGGGGGGCGATAACTATGGCTACACCTTC.

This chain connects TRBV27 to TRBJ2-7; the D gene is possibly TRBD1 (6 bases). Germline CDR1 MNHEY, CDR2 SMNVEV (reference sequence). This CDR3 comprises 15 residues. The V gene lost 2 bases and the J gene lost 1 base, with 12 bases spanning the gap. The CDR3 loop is CASSLQQGMSYEQYF. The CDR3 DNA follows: TGTGCCAGCAGTTTACAGCAGGGGATGTCCTACGAGCAGTACTTC.

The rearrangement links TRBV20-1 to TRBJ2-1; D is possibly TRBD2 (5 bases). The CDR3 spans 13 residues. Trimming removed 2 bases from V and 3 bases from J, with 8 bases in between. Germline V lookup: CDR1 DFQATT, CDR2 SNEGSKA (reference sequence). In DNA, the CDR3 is TGCAGTGCTAGACCAACTAGCTACAATGAGCAGTTCTTC. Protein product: CSARPTSYNEQFF.

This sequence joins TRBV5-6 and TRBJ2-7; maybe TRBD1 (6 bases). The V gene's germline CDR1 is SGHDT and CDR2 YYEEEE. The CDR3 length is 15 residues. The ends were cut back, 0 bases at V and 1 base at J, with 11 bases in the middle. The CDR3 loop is CASSLALRGSYEQYF. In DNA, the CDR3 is TGTGCCAGCAGCTTGGCCCTAAGGGGGTCCTACGAGCAGTACTTC.

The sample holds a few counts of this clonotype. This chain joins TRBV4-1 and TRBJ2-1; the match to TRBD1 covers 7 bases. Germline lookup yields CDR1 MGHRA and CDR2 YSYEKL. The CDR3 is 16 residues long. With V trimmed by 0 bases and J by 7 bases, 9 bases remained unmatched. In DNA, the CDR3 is TGCGCCAGCAGCCAAGATGGTTATGACAGGGAGAATGAGCAGTTCTTC. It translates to CASSQDGYDRENEQFF.

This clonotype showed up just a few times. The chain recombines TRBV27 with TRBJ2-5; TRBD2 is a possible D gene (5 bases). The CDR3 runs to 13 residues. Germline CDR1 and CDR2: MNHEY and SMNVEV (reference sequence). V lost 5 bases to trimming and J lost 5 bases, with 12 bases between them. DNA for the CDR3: TGTGCCAGCAGTGAACTCAGGAGGGAGACCCAGTACTTC. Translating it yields CASSELRRETQYF.